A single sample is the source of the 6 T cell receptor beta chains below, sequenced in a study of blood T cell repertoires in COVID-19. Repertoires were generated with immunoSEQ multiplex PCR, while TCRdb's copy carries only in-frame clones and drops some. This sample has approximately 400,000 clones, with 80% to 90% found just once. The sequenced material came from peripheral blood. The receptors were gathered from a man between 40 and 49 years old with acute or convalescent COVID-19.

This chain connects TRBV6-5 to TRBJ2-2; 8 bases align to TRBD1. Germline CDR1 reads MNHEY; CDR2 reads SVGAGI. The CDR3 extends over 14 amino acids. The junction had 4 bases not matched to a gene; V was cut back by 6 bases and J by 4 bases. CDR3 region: CASRTQGVTGELFF. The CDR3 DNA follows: TGTGCCAGCAGGACACAGGGGGTCACCGGGGAGCTGTTTTTT.

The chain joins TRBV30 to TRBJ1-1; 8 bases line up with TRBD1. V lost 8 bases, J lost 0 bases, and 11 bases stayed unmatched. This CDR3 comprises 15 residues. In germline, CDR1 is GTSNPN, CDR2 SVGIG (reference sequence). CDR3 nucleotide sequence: TGTGCCGCTACGGACAGGGCATACATGAACACTGAAGCTTTCTTT. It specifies CAATDRAYMNTEAFF. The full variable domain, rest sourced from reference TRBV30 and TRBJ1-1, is SQTIHQWPATLVQPVGSPLSLECTVEGTSNPNLYWYRQAAGRGLQLLFYSVGIGQISSEVPQNLSASRPQDRQFILSSKKLLLSDSGFYLCAATDRAYMNTEAFFGQGTRLTVV.

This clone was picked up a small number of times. CDR3 residues: CASSSLLGPGAEAFF. Written as DNA, the CDR3 is TGTGCCAGCAGCTCTCTCCTGGGGCCGGGCGCTGAAGCTTTCTTT. This chain connects TRBV11-2 to TRBJ1-1, with TRBD1 as a possible D gene (5 bases). This CDR3 has 15 amino acids. V was shortened by 4 bases and J by 6 bases, with 18 bases between the two germline ends. Germline V gene data show CDR1 as SGHAT and CDR2 as FQNNGV.

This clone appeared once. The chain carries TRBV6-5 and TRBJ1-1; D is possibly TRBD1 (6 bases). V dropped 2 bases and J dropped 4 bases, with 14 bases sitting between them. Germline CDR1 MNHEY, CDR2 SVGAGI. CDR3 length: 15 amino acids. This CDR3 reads CASSYGTRVGTEAFF. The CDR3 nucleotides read TGTGCCAGCAGTTACGGGACAAGGGTTGGCACTGAAGCTTTCTTT.

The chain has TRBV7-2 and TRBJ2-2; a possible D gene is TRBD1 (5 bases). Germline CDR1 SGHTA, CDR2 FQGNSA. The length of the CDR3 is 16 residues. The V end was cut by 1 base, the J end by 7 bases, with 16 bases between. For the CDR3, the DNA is TGTGCCAGCAGCTTAGTAGGCAGGGTTCGCGTCGGGGAGCTGTTTTTT. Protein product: CASSLVGRVRVGELFF.

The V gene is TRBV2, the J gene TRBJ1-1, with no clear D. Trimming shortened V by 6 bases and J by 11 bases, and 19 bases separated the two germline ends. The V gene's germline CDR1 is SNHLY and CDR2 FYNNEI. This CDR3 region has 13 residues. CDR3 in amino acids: CASRQAGLEWAFF. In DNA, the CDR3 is TGTGCCAGCAGGCAGGCCGGTTTAGAGTGGGCTTTCTTT.